This T cell receptor beta chain was retrieved from a study of blood T cell repertoires in COVID-19. For the study at large: Spain, Italy and the United States supplied samples that represented acute and convalescent COVID-19. PBMCs, B-cell-depleted T cells, or T cells provided the cDNA or gDNA that made up the material.

V shed 0 bases and J 7 bases; nucleotides not matched to a gene: 7. This CDR3 spans 15 amino acids. Germline lookup yields CDR1 SGDLS and CDR2 YYNGEE. As handled by the study authors: It was from reference gene primer amplification that nucleated cell counts were estimated. Sequenced by immunoSEQ multiplex PCR; TCRdb stores in-frame clones only, minus some. V, J and clone size derive from that table, while D and trimming were established from the DNA sequence. The sample has roughly 40,000 clones; approximately 88% are singletons. The chain carries TRBV9 and TRBJ2-7, with 10 bases aligning to TRBD1. Sequences were obtained from peripheral blood. The TCR comes from a human donor in a cohort sampled during active COVID-19. CDR3 loop: CASSVDGTGVGEQYF. CDR3 sequence (DNA): TGTGCCAGCAGCGTAGATGGGACAGGGGTGGGAGAGCAGTACTTC.